The clone carrying this T cell receptor (beta chain) was seen a few times. The antigen remains unidentified. The record originates from a study of response to subunit inactivated influenza vaccine. Germline CDR1 MRHNA, CDR2 SNTAGT. V was clipped by 10 bases and J by 0 bases, with 14 bases between them. The CDR3 is 14 residues long. Notes on the study in general: Authors suggested each seasonal flu vaccination may recruit only limited numbers of new T cells.

One entry per CDR3 protein, called by TCRdb with MiXCR from the RT-PCR reads. The sample includes fewer than 550,000 distinct CDR3 sequences, 25% of them seen just once. This clonotype was obtained from a man aged 50 to 59 who received an inactivated influenza vaccine. The V call is TRBV6-4, the J call TRBJ2-3, with D tentatively TRBD2 (7 bases). Source: CD4+ T cells sorted from PBMCs, taken 5 days after vaccination. CDR3 sequence (DNA): TGTGCCAAATGGGGGGGCCAAAGCACAGATACGCAGTATTTT. Translation: CAKWGGQSTDTQYF.